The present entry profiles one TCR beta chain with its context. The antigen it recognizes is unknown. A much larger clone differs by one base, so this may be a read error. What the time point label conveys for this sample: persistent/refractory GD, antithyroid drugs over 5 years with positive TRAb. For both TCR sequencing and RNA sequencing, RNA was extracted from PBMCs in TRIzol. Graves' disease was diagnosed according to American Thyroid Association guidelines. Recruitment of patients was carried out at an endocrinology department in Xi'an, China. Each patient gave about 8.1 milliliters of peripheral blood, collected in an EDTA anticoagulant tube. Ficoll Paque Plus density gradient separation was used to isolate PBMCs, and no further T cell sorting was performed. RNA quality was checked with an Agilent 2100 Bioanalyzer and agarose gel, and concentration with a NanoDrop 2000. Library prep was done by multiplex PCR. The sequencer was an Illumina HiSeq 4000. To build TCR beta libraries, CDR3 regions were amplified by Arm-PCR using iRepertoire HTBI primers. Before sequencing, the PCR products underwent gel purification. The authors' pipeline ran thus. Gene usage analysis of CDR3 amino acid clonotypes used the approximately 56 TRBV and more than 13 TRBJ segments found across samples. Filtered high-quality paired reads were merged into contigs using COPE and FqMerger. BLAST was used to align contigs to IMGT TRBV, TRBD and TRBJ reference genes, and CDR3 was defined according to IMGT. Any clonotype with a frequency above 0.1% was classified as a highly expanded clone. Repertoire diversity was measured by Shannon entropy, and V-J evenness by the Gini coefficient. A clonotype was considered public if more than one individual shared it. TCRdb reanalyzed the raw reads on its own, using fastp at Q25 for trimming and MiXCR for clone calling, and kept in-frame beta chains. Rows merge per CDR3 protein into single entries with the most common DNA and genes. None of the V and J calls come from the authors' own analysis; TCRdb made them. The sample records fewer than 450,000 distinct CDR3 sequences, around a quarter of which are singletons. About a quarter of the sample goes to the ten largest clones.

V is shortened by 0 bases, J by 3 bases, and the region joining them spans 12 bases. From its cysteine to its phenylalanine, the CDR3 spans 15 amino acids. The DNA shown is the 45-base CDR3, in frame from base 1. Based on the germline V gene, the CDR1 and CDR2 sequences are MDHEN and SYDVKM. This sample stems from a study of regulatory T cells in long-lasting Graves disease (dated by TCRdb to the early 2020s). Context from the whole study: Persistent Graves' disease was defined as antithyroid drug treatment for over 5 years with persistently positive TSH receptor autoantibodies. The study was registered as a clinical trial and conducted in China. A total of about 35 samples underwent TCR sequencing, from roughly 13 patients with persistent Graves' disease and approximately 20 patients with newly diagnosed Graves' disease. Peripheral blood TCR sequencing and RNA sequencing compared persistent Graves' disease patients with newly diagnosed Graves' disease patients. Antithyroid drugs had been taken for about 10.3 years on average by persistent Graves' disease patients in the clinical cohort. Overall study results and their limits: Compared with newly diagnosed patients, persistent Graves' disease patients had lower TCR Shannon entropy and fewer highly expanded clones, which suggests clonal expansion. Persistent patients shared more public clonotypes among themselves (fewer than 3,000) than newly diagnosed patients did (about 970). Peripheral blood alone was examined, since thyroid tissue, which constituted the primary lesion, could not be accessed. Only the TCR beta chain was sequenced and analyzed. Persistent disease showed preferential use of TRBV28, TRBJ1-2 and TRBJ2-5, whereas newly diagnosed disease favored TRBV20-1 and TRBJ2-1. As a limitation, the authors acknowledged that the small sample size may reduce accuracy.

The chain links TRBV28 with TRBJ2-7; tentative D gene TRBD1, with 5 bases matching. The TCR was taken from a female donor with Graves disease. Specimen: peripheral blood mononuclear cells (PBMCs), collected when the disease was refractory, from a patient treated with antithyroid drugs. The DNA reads TGTGCCAGCAGTTTATGGATAGGGGCCGACTACGAGCAGTACTTC. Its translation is CASSLWIGADYEQYF.